A selection of T cell receptor beta chains follows, all from one sample in a study of beta chain features in type 1 diabetes. TCRdb keeps only in-frame clones here, not all; method: immunoSEQ multiplex PCR. This sample has 250,000 to 400,000 clones; 13% to 15% occur once, and the top ten carry over 5.5%. Sequences were obtained from central memory CD4+ T cells from blood. These receptors were obtained from a man aged 30 to 45 in good health. Both conserved end residues are part of each CDR3. A D gene is named only where the DNA matches it firmly. Clone sizes are given selectively: once, few, many, or a class where the clone is expanded.

j_call | v_call | clone_size | d_call | cdr3_nt | cdr3_aa
TRBJ2-7 | TRBV18 | . | TRBD1 | TGTGCCAGCTCACCACCCTCCAGGGGGCCCTACGAGCAGTACTTC | CASSPPSRGPYEQYF
TRBJ2-1 | TRBV7-2 | . | . | TGTGCCTGCAGACTTCTAGGAGGGACCAATGAGCAGTTCTTC | CACRLLGGTNEQFF
TRBJ2-1 | TRBV27 | . | TRBD1 | TGTGCCAGCAGGCCCCATGACAGGGGGGAGCAGTTCTTC | CASRPHDRGEQFF
TRBJ2-7 | TRBV6-5 | few | . | TGTGCCAGCCTGAGGGGACCAGGGGAGCAGTACTTC | CASLRGPGEQYF
TRBJ2-4 | TRBV4-2 | . | . | TGTGCCAGCAGCCAAGAAGTCCGAGCCAAAAACATTCAGTACTTC | CASSQEVRAKNIQYF
TRBJ1-2 | TRBV4-1 | . | . | TGCGCCAGCAGCCAAGATCCCAGTATCTCTCATGGCTACACCTTC | CASSQDPSISHGYTF
TRBJ2-5 | TRBV6-5 | . | . | TGTGCCAGCAGTGGCCGGGACTTTGGAGAGACCCAGTACTTC | CASSGRDFGETQYF
TRBJ2-1 | TRBV19 | few | TRBD2 | TGTGCCAGTAGTATAGTTAGCGGGGGCACCGGGTCCTACAATGAGCAGTTCTTC | CASSIVSGGTGSYNEQFF
TRBJ1-1 | TRBV6-6 | . | . | TGTGCCAGCAGTTACTCGACGGGCGGTTACACTGAAGCTTTCTTT | CASSYSTGGYTEAFF
TRBJ1-3 | TRBV4-1 | few | TRBD1 | TGCGCCAGCAGCCAAGAACGGACAGGGGGTAGTGGAAACACCATATATTTT | CASSQERTGGSGNTIYF
TRBJ2-7 | TRBV7-2 | . | . | TGTGCCAGCAGCCCGCGGACGAGCGGCAAGTACGAGCAGTACTTC | CASSPRTSGKYEQYF
TRBJ2-2 | TRBV28 | . | . | TGTGCCAGCAGTTCGGCACAGGGTGACACCGGGGAGCTGTTTTTT | CASSSAQGDTGELFF
TRBJ2-7 | TRBV18 | few | TRBD1 | TGTGCCAGCTCACCCATTCCAGGGGGCTACGAGCAGTACTTC | CASSPIPGGYEQYF